This note documents a single TCR beta chain sequence. The sample belongs to a study of blood T cells in healthy people across ages. Through a sample-barcoded 5' primer and a J-beta primer mix, a second PCR was run for about 6 to 11 cycles. From the 5' RACE reads, TCRdb called clonotypes with MiXCR, one entry per CDR3 protein. Seen here are about 1.4 million distinct CDR3 sequences, approximately 60% observed once, and the top ten hold over 5.5%. V was pared by 5 bases and J by 3 bases, with 14 bases between. This CDR3 is 14 amino acids long. Germline V gives CDR1 SEHNR, CDR2 FQNEAQ (reference sequence).

This chain joins TRBV7-9 and TRBJ2-7, with D possibly being TRBD2 (7 bases). Material for sequencing was blood. The origin of this receptor is a man between 18 and 29 years old in good health. This CDR3 reads CASSGGAADYEQYF. CDR3 DNA: TGTGCCAGCAGCGGGGGGGCGGCTGACTACGAGCAGTACTTC.